The sequence of this T cell receptor (beta chain) was determined in a study of beta chain features in type 1 diabetes. Worth noting for this clone: Antigen specificity is unknown.

Study-level findings and limits: When Type 1 diabetes patients were examined, their TCRB CDR3s proved moderately but significantly shorter in all four CD4+ subsets. Reads derived from cDNA could over-represent cells showing high TCR expression.

Isolated RNA was reverse transcribed in full, so expressed TCRB transcripts were sequenced. Naive, central memory and regulatory T cell samples came to a mean of approximately 4 million reads. The assay was immunoSEQ multiplex PCR, and TCRdb's table has in-frame clones only and misses some. The data contain hundreds of thousands of clones, over 10% of them singletons. Each sorted fraction was over 95% pure. The specimen sequenced was naive CD4+ T cells from blood. This clonotype was sampled from a man between 18 and 35 years old in good health.

This CDR3 is CASSETPRPEDTEAFF. In nucleotides, the CDR3 is TGTGCCAGCAGCGAGACTCCCAGGCCGGAGGACACTGAAGCTTTCTTT. This chain uses TRBV9 with TRBJ1-1, with D hard to call. V lost 3 bases and J lost 3, with 18 bases in between. The CDR3 has 16 residues. Germline CDR1 and CDR2: SGDLS and YYNGEE.